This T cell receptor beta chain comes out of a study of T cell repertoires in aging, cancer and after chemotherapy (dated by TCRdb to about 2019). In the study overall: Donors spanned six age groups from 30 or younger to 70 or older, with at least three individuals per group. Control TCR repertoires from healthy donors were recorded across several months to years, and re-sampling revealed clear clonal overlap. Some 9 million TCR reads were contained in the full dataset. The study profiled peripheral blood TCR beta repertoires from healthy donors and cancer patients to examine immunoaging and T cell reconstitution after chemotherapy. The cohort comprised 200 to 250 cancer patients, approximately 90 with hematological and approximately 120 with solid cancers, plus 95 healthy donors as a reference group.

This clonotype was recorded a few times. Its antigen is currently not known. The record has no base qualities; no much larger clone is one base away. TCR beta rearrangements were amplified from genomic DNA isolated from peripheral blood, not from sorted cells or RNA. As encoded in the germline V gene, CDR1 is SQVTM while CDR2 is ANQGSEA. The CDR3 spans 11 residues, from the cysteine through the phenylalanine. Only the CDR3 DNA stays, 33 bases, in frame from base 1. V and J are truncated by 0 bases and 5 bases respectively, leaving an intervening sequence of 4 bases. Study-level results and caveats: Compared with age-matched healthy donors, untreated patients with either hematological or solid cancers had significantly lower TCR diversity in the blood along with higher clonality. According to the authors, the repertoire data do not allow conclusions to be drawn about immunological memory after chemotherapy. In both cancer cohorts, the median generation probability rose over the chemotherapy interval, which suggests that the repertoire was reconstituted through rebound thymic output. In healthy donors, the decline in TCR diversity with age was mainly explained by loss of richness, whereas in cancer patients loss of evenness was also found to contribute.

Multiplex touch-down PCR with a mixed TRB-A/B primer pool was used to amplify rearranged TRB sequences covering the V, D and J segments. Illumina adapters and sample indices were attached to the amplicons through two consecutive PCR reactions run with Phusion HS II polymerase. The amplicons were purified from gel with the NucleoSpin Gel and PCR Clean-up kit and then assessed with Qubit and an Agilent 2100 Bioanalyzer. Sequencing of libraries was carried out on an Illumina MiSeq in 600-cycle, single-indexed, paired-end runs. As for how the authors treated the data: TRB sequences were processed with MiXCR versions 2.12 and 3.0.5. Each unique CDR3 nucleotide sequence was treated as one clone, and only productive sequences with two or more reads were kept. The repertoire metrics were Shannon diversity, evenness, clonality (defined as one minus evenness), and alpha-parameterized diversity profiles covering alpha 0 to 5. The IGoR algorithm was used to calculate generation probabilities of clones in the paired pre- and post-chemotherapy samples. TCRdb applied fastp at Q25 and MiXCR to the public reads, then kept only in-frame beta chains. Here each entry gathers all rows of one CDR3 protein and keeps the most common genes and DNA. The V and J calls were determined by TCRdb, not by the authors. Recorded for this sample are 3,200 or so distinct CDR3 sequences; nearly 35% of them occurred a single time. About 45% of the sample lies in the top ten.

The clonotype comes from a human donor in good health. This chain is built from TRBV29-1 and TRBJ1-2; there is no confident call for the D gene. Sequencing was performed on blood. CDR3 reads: CSVEEMYGYTF. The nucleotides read TGCAGCGTTGAAGAAATGTATGGCTACACCTTC.